A selection of T cell receptor beta chains follows, all from one sample in a study of blood T cell repertoires in COVID-19. The method was immunoSEQ multiplex PCR; TCRdb's version includes in-frame clones alone and lacks a portion of them. The table records approximately 490,000 clones, 70% to 90% of them present only once. What was sequenced was PBMCs or T cells enriched from blood (not recorded which). The receptors were sampled from a woman between 55 and 75 years old who had recovered from COVID-19. Both conserved end residues are trimmed from each CDR3. The order of the fields is V gene, D gene, J gene, CDR3 protein. The D gene is left open where the match is weak.

TRBV2	-	TRBJ1-1	ASSEDGRGTEAF
TRBV6-5	-	TRBJ2-7	AIIQGSPYEQY
TRBV27	-	TRBJ1-1	ASSVQGGTEAF
TRBV27	TRBD1	TRBJ1-5	ASSSQTGGWGPQH
TRBV5-1	-	TRBJ2-7	ASSLDTYEQY
TRBV11-2	-	TRBJ2-7	ASSLGLGDPAGEQY
TRBV5-1	-	TRBJ1-5	ASRRDSNQPQH
TRBV6-5	-	TRBJ1-1	ASSYSLNFLNTEAF
TRBV4-1	TRBD2	TRBJ2-3	ASSQDTSGGARVDTQY
TRBV20-1	TRBD1	TRBJ2-7	SASRDRGYEQY
TRBV10-3	-	TRBJ2-3	AISETGTTDTQY
TRBV3-1/TRBV3-2	-	TRBJ2-6	ASSQDRSSGANVLT
TRBV15	TRBD2	TRBJ2-1	ATSRSGTSGGYEQF
TRBV5-1	TRBD1	TRBJ1-6	ASSWDREGGNSPLH
TRBV18	-	TRBJ1-1	ASSGRERMNTEAF
TRBV3-1/TRBV3-2	-	TRBJ2-1	ASSQDSGSGNEQF
TRBV7-8	-	TRBJ2-1	ASSLVRAEQF
TRBV7-8	TRBD2	TRBJ2-3	ASSPGISGGATDTQY
TRBV9	-	TRBJ1-6	ASSVEESSYNSPLH
TRBV24-1	TRBD2	TRBJ2-3	ATSNSGGAIDTQY
TRBV27	TRBD1	TRBJ1-5	ASAGTGGRNQPQH
TRBV24-1	TRBD1	TRBJ2-6	ATSEGTVVSGANVLT
TRBV9	TRBD1	TRBJ2-4	ASSYGTENIQY
TRBV12-5	TRBD2	TRBJ2-2	ASGLALPGLAGGANTGELF
TRBV2	-	TRBJ2-1	ASKAQGYNEQF
TRBV7-2	TRBD1	TRBJ1-2	ASSLALTGSHGYT
TRBV29-1	TRBD1	TRBJ1-2	SSDQGGGYT
TRBV25-1	-	TRBJ1-2	ASSKGDGPFYGYT
TRBV27	-	TRBJ2-1	ASSPLSTGGQTWNEQF
TRBV15	-	TRBJ2-1	ATIGLEYYNEQF
TRBV27	-	TRBJ2-6	ASSLQTAGANVLT
TRBV5-1	-	TRBJ2-5	ASSLGGEETQY
TRBV3-1/TRBV3-2	-	TRBJ2-3	ASSRKKAGVTTDTQY
TRBV27	-	TRBJ2-1	ASSLLGQFNEQF
TRBV5-8	TRBD2	TRBJ2-2	ASSLRLAKTGELF
TRBV28	-	TRBJ1-2	ASSFLRGGAYGYT
TRBV14	-	TRBJ1-2	ASSQASNYGYT